Following are 3 T cell receptor beta chains from one sample sequenced in a study of T-cell memory formation after mild COVID-19. TCRdb re-analysed the 5' RACE reads in MiXCR, keeping a single row per CDR3 protein. Among under 700,000 distinct CDR3 sequences listed, roughly 22% were seen once. Input material: PBMCs or a T cell subset sorted from them (not recorded which). The receptor set was obtained from an adult woman who had mild COVID-19 (a few samples of this study predate the infection). Cell type and time point are not known.

There are a few counts of this clonotype. The V gene is TRBV18, the J gene TRBJ2-1; 7 bases agree with TRBD1. V shed 4 bases and J 13 bases; nucleotides not matched to a gene: 7. Germline V gives CDR1 KGHSH, CDR2 LQKENI. There are 12 residues in the CDR3. The CDR3 nucleotides are TGTGCCAGCTCACTCGACAGGGAGAGCCAGTTCTTC. Residues: CASSLDRESQFF.

This clonotype showed up just a few times. The chain links TRBV12-3 or TRBV12-4 to TRBJ1-5; TRBD1 aligns across 8 bases. The CDR3 extends over 13 amino acids. Germline trimming cut 6 bases from V and 6 bases from J; bases unmatched to any gene: 4. As DNA, the CDR3 is TGTGCCAGCAGCCCTGACAGGGGTCAGCCCCAGCATTTT. It yields the protein CASSPDRGQPQHF.

A few counts support this clonotype. The chain joins TRBV7-3 to TRBJ1-1; D is uncertain. Looked up from germline, CDR1 is SGHTA and CDR2 is FQGTGA. V lost 0 bases to trimming and J lost 4 bases, with 12 bases between them. CDR3 size: 15 residues. The CDR3 nucleotides read TGTGCCAGCAGCTTAACTAGTGGTCTCACCACTGAAGCTTTCTTT. It yields the protein CASSLTSGLTTEAFF.